The rows below give T cell receptor beta chains drawn from one sample of a study of blood T cell repertoires in COVID-19. Data came from immunoSEQ multiplex PCR; TCRdb stores just in-frame clones and leaves some out. This sample carries about 100,000 clones, approximately 88% of them seen once, and the ten largest clones take around 4.4%. The sample taken for sequencing was peripheral blood. These receptors originate from a human donor in a cohort sampled during active COVID-19. CDR3s include the opening cysteine and the closing phenylalanine or tryptophan. Fields, in order: V gene, J gene, CDR3 protein.

TRBV5-6	TRBJ2-4	CASRDLAKNIQYF
TRBV2	TRBJ2-7	CASNREYEQYF
TRBV30	TRBJ1-6	CAHKAGTGVSPLHF
TRBV4-1	TRBJ2-1	CASSHPAGTGNNEQFF
TRBV10-3	TRBJ2-1	CAISEGLAGGLDNEQFF
TRBV21-1	TRBJ1-4	CASSKVGEGWWEKLFF
TRBV5-6	TRBJ2-2	CASSLAFAGAGELFF
TRBV9	TRBJ1-1	CASSADNRGRGEAFF
TRBV3-1/TRBV3-2	TRBJ2-7	CASSQYLGLAGWDSYEQYF
TRBV7-2	TRBJ1-2	CASSLDYGSYGYTF
TRBV4-3	TRBJ2-1	CASSQMDRVNEQFF
TRBV6-5	TRBJ1-2	CASDRNGGNYGYTF
TRBV24-1	TRBJ2-1	CATSETGTPYRYNEQFF
TRBV15	TRBJ2-5	CATSWSGQHQETQYF
TRBV19	TRBJ1-1	CASSSTGTGFTEAFF
TRBV27	TRBJ2-7	CASSSPLRGHEQYF
TRBV7-2	TRBJ2-2	CASSSLTSSNTGELFF
TRBV19	TRBJ2-3	CASSLQGVDTQYF
TRBV4-1	TRBJ1-5	CASSQDAGGSMGQPQHF
TRBV7-2	TRBJ2-1	CASSQRGISYNEQFF
TRBV4-1	TRBJ1-2	CASSQVGRGVAGYTF
TRBV19	TRBJ2-7	CATGTTYEQYF
TRBV27	TRBJ2-3	CASSFWGSSDTQYF
TRBV28	TRBJ1-6	CASSLFRTNNSPLHF
TRBV21-1	TRBJ1-1	CASSAQGPDTEAFF
TRBV27	TRBJ2-7	CASRSGTSGSYEQYF
TRBV6-5	TRBJ2-1	CASSSDRGLRGEQFF
TRBV27	TRBJ1-2	CASKRQGTLAGGYTF
TRBV7-2	TRBJ2-3	CASSLLVQGRSTQYF
TRBV20-1	TRBJ2-7	CSASNGYEQYF